This T cell receptor beta chain was profiled in a study of blood T cells in healthy people across ages. Each sample used at least 6 million PBMCs. The use of a sample-barcoded 5' primer and a J-beta primer mix characterized a second PCR of about 6 to 11 cycles. Each CDR3 protein is one row after TCRdb ran MiXCR on the 5' RACE reads. This table holds 1,500,000 or so distinct CDR3 sequences, around 59% found once. Germline V lookup: CDR1 SGHDT, CDR2 YYEEEE. V shed 1 base and J shed 9 bases, with 14 bases lying between them. The CDR3 runs 14 residues. This clonotype was obtained from a young man in good health. Sequenced material: blood. This sequence joins TRBV5-6 and TRBJ2-1; perhaps TRBD2 as D (6 bases). DNA for the CDR3: TGTGCCAGCAGCTTGCCGGGAGTGGAAATTGAGCAGTTCTTC. Translated, it gives CASSLPGVEIEQFF.